This TCR beta chain appears in the sequencing data of a study of regulatory T cells in long-lasting Graves disease. The time point denotes: newly diagnosed GD, antithyroid drugs for less than 3 months. Preparation of the TCR library used RNA extracted from PBMCs. Libraries of TCR beta came from iRepertoire HTBI primers plus Arm-PCR of CDR3 regions. TCRdb reprocessed the multiplex PCR reads via MiXCR and lists one record per CDR3 protein. The sample yields some 500,000 distinct CDR3 sequences, approximately 15% seen once. This clonotype was seen repeatedly, ten times or more. Its antigen is undetermined. In germline, CDR1 is SQVTM, CDR2 ANQGSEA. The CDR3 has 12 amino acids. The V and J ends lost 5 bases and 2 bases, in that order; junction bases with no gene match: 1. Study-level results: Under persistent disease, TRBV28, TRBJ1-2 and TRBJ2-5 were used preferentially.

These data also formed part of another study, on T cells in Graves' hyperthyroidism and ophthalmopathy. From that paper: The study enrolled patients aged 18 to 65 with newly diagnosed hyperthyroidism of under 2 months' duration. Diagnoses used clinical symptoms, serum thyroxine and TRAb, thyroid ultrasound and orbital computed tomography.

The chain couples TRBV29-1 to TRBJ2-5; 8 nucleotides match TRBD1. Source: peripheral blood mononuclear cells (PBMCs), taken at new diagnosis, from a patient treated with antithyroid drugs. The sequence was obtained from a man aged 30-40 years with Graves disease. The CDR3 loop reads CSVRQGQETQYF. CDR3 nucleotide sequence: TGCAGCGTTAGACAGGGGCAAGAGACCCAGTACTTC.